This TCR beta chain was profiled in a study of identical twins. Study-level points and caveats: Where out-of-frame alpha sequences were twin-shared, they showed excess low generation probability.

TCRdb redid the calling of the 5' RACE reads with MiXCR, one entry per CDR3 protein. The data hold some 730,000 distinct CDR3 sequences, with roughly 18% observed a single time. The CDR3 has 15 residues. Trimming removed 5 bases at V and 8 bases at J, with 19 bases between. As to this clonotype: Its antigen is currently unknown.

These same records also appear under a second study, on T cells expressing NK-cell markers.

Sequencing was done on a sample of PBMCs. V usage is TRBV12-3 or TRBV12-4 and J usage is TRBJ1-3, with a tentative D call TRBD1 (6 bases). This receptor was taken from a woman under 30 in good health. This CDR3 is CASSPRGGAFDTIYF. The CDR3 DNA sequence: TGTGCCAGCAGTCCTAGGGGGGGCGCTTTTGACACCATATATTTT.